This T cell receptor beta chain was identified in a study of cytomegalovirus exposure and HLA in healthy donors (dated 2017 in TCRdb). For context, the study as a whole: A later analysis indicated that the roughly 130 validation repertoires were generated on the platform also employed for the 666 repertoires of the first cohort. The aim of the study was to test whether cataloging public T cell receptors could identify signatures of past pathogen exposure. In addition to the first cohort of 666 subjects, a separate validation cohort of 120 different subjects was used. To predict cytomegalovirus infection status, the study brought together high-throughput TCR immunosequencing, statistical association of individual TCRs with disease status, and machine learning.

Study-wide findings and limitations: The classifier was reported to diagnose cytomegalovirus status with high specificity and sensitivity in both the original and validation cohorts. Subsequent analysis determined that TCRs grouped into clusters in the first cohort also showed a tendency toward co-occurrence across the 120 validation repertoires, and 85% to 95% of cluster scores exceeded 0. The authors suggested that the approach could potentially be generalized to other disease states and immunological phenotypes. A few of the identified cytomegalovirus-associated TCR beta chains were confirmed in vitro to be specific for cytomegalovirus antigens. A later analysis had no HLA typing for the validation cohort, so co-occurrence there was scored across all 110 or so repertoires. Across donors, most TCR sequences were observed very rarely, whereas some public TCRs were present in many individuals. The study gave a list of under 200 TCR beta chains associated with cytomegalovirus.

Library generation was performed with the immunoSEQ multiplex PCR assay. The authors processed their data as follows. To diagnose cytomegalovirus status from the catalog of TCR beta chain sequences, a statistical classification framework was built. As stored in TCRdb, this immuneACCESS dataset retains in-frame rearrangements with V and J assigned. A fraction of the clones does not appear; measured against another copy, unresolved V genes explain less than half of the discrepancy, and the remainder lacks a known reason. V and J calls and clone size are copied from that table; D and trimming were computed from the DNA. The sample yields about 160,000 clones; around 81% were counted once. Of the sample, about 2% is held by the ten largest clones. The donors were included in the validation cohort of roughly 130 subjects, a group kept apart from the approximately 670-subject first cohort. The CDR3 holds 14 amino acids from the cysteine to the phenylalanine. Only the CDR3 DNA stays, 42 bases, in frame from base 1. CDR1 and CDR2 (SEHNR, FQNEAQ) derive from the germline V gene (reference sequence). Trimming takes 0 bases from V and 2 bases from J, and the germline ends sit 8 bases apart.

About this clone: The specificity of this receptor is unknown. Within one base of it there is no much larger clone, and no base qualities were kept.

This sequence originates from a young man in good health and CMV-seropositive. Specimen: PBMCs. The receptor chain draws on TRBV7-9 and TRBJ2-7, with a tentative D gene TRBD1 over 6 matching bases. The CDR3 region: CASSLAGQTYEQYF. The nucleotide sequence is TGTGCCAGCAGCTTAGCAGGACAGACCTACGAGCAGTACTTC.